This T cell receptor beta chain was profiled in a study of post-analysis software for immune sequencing data. On the study more broadly: Relapsing-remitting, secondary progressive and progressive-relapsing multiple sclerosis were all included among the disease courses. General study findings and limits: Under F measure analysis, samples from one preparation batch co-clustered strongly. Controls' normalized Chao1 diversity significantly exceeded that of multiple sclerosis patients. TRBV5-6, TRBV5-1 and TRBV20-1 belonged to a set of about five TRBV segments that were more frequent in patients than controls.

Prepared libraries of TCR beta cDNA carried unique molecular identifiers. TCRdb recomputed calls from the PCR reads with MiXCR, one row per CDR3 protein. The sample lists 650,000 to 850,000 distinct CDR3 sequences; roughly 46% were seen once. Concerning this clonotype itself: Its antigen is undetermined.

The trim removed 3 bases at V and 4 bases at J, leaving 6 bases unmatched. Germline V gene data show CDR1 as MNHEY and CDR2 as SMNVEV (reference sequence). This CDR3 region has 14 residues. The origin of this receptor is a girl aged 5-17 years with multiple sclerosis. The chain couples TRBV27 to TRBJ2-7, with TRBD2 matching over 7 bases. Sequencing was performed on blood. The CDR3 nucleotides are TGTGCCAGCAGTTTGGGAGCGGGGAATTACGAGCAGTACTTC. It encodes CASSLGAGNYEQYF.